The 2 T cell receptor beta chains reported below all come from one sample, sequenced in a study of control samples from healthy donors and cancer patients (dated by TCRdb to about 2020). Libraries were built with the immunoSEQ multiplex PCR assay. TCRdb mirrors the immuneACCESS table, restricted to in-frame sequences. Some clones are absent from its copies; in checked studies, under half trace to an unresolved V gene, and the reason for the others is unknown. The sample table lists 150,000 to 160,000 clones, over 85% of them with a count of one. In total, the top ten clones hold around 5.4% of the sample. The sample consisted of blood. Source of these receptors: a man aged 40-55 years in good health.

This chain joins TRBV24-1 and TRBJ1-5; TRBD1 is a possible D gene (5 bases). Deletions cut 3 bases from V and 2 bases from J, with 10 bases between. CDR1 and CDR2 from the germline V gene are KGHDR and SFDVKD. The CDR3 runs 15 residues. CDR3 coding DNA: TGTGCCACCAGTGATGGGACCTTTGGCAATCAGCCCCAGCATTTT. Translating it yields CATSDGTFGNQPQHF.

The chain has TRBV5-1 and TRBJ2-4; D is possibly TRBD1 or TRBD2 (7 bases each). Germline V gene sequence: CDR1 SGHRS, CDR2 YFSETQ. Trimming removed 4 bases at V and 4 bases at J, with 15 bases between. This CDR3 region has 15 residues. CDR3 sequence reads: CASSPSGGEKNIQYF. CDR3 DNA sequence: TGCGCCAGCAGCCCCTCAGGGGGGGAAAAAAACATTCAGTACTTC. The full variable domain, with the rest looked up from reference TRBV5-1 and TRBJ2-4, is KAGVTQTPRYLIKTRGQQVTLSCSPISGHRSVSWYQQTPGQGLQFLFEYFSETQRNKGNFPGRFSGRQFSNSRSEMNVSTLELGDSALYLCASSPSGGEKNIQYFGAGTRLSVL.